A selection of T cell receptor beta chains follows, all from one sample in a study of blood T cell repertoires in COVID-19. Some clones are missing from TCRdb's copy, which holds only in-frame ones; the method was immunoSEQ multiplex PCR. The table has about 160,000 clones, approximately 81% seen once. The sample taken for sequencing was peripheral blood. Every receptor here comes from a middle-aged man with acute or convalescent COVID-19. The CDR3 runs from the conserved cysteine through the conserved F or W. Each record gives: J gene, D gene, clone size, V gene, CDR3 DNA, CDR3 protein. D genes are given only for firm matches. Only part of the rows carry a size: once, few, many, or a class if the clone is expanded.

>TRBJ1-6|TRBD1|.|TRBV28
TGTGCCAGCAGTTCCCCCGGGACAGGGGTCGAATCACCCCTCCACTTT
CASSSPGTGVESPLHF
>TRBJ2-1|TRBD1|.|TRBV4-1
TGCGCCAGCAGCCAAGCTGGGGACAGGGTCTCCTACAATGAGCAGTTCTTC
CASSQAGDRVSYNEQFF
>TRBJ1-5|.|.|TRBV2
TGTGCCAGCAGTGAATCCAGCGGGAGACAGCCCCAGCATTTT
CASSESSGRQPQHF
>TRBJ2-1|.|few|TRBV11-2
TGTGCCAGCAGCTTCCGAGGGGGGGCCGCTATACCCAATGAGCAGTTCTTC
CASSFRGGAAIPNEQFF
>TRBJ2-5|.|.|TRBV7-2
TGTGCCAGCAGCTTAGGGGCGGGGAACCAAGAGACCCAGTACTTC
CASSLGAGNQETQYF
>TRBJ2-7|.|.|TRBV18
TGTGCCAGCTCACCCGTCACAGGGTTAGGGGAGCAGTACTTC
CASSPVTGLGEQYF
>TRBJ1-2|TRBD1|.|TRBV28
TGTGCCAGCAGGACAGGGACGTTGTTTGGCTACACCTTC
CASRTGTLFGYTF
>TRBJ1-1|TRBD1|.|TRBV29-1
TGCAGCGTCGACAGGGGGCTCTATATTCGCCTATTT
CSVDRGLYIRLF
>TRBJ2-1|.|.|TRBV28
TGTTCGGTGGGTAGCCGAAATGAGCAGTTCTTC
CSVGSRNEQFF
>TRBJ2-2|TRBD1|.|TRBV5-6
TGTGCCAGCAGCTGGGGACAGGGGATTGGCGGGGAGCTGTTTTTT
CASSWGQGIGGELFF
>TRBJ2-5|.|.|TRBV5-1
TGCGCCAGCAGCTCCCCGGCGGGTGGAGAGACCCAGTACTTC
CASSSPAGGETQYF
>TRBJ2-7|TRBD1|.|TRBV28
TGTGCCAGCTATTCGACGGGACAGGGCTACGAGCAGTACTTC
CASYSTGQGYEQYF
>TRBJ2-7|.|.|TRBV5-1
TGCGCCAGCAGTAGACAGGCCCCAGCCTACGAGCAGTACTTC
CASSRQAPAYEQYF
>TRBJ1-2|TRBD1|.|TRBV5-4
TGTGCCAGCAGCGGAAATAACAGGGGGCAAGAAAGAGGCTACACCTTC
CASSGNNRGQERGYTF
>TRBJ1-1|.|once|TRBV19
TGTGCCAGTAGTGGTTGGGAGGGGCGGAACACTGAAGCTTTCTTT
CASSGWEGRNTEAFF
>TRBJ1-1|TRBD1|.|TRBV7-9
TGTGCCAGCCAGGGACAGACGGGGAACACTGAAGCTTTCTTT
CASQGQTGNTEAFF
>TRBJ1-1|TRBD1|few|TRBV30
TGTGCCTGGGGAACCGGGACAGGGGATTTTGAAGCTTTCTTT
CAWGTGTGDFEAFF
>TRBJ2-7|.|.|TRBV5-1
TGCGCCAGCAGTTTTCAAGCGGCAGTCTCCTACGAGCAGTACTTC
CASSFQAAVSYEQYF
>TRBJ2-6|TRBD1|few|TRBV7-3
TGTGCCAGCAGCTTAAAGGGACAGGGGGCGACTGGGGCCAACGTCCTGACTTTC
CASSLKGQGATGANVLTF
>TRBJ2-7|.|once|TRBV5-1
TGCGCCAGCAGCTTGGCCGGGGGCGAGCAGTACTTC
CASSLAGGEQYF
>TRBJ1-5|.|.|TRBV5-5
TGTGCCAGCAGCTTGTCGGTCGGGAGGTGGCCCCAGCATTTT
CASSLSVGRWPQHF
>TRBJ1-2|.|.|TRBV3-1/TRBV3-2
TGTGCCAGCAGCCAAGCGGCGGTAAATGTCTACACCTTC
CASSQAAVNVYTF
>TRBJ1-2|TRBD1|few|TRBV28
TGTGCCAGCAGTCTCACAGGGGGTCTGGATGGCTACACCTTC
CASSLTGGLDGYTF